This passage covers 16 T cell receptor beta chains from one sample sequenced in a study of identical twins. TCRdb redid the calling of the 5' RACE reads with MiXCR, one entry per CDR3 protein. Found here are hundreds of thousands of distinct CDR3 sequences, approximately 7% of them singletons; the top ten hold roughly 3.7%. These sequences were also reported in another study, on yellow fever vaccine responses in identical twins.

Specimen: memory (CD45RO+) T cells sorted from blood. The receptors stem from a woman aged 18-35 years in good health.

This clonotype was seen a few times. The V and J genes are TRBV5-1 and TRBJ2-7; D remains ambiguous. V lost 0 bases to trimming and J lost 0 bases, with 10 bases between them. The CDR3 is 15 amino acids. Per germline, CDR1 SGHRS and CDR2 YFSETQ. CDR3 in amino acids: CASSLATVRSYEQYV. CDR3 nucleotides: TGCGCCAGCAGCTTGGCTACAGTCCGCTCCTACGAGCAGTACGTC.

The chain has TRBV10-2 and TRBJ1-1; possibly TRBD1 for D (6 bases). The CDR3 is 13 amino acids. CDR1 is WSHSY and CDR2 is SAAADI in the germline V gene. With 6 bases removed from V and 1 base from J, the gap between germline ends came to 9 bases. CDR3 in DNA: TGCGCCAGCAGACCGGACAGGAACACTGAAGCTTTCTTT. Translating gives CASRPDRNTEAFF.

V gene TRBV4-2 combines with J gene TRBJ2-7; a weak D match, TRBD1 (6 bases). The CDR3 spans 14 residues. From germline, CDR1 is LGHNA and CDR2 YNFKEQ. V was shortened by 3 bases and J by 4 bases, with 13 bases between the two germline ends. The DNA for the CDR3 is TGTGCCAGCAGCCAGGATAACAGGGAGTACGAGCAGTACTTC. It translates to CASSQDNREYEQYF.

The chain couples TRBV18 to TRBJ2-5; 9 bases line up with TRBD2. From germline, CDR1 is KGHSH and CDR2 LQKENI. The CDR3 totals 16 residues. Trimming removed 0 bases from V and 7 bases from J; junction bases left unmatched: 9. The CDR3 is CASSPPASGVAGTQYF. The CDR3 DNA follows: TGTGCCAGCTCACCACCGGCTAGCGGGGTTGCAGGGACCCAGTACTTC. Based on the CDR3 plus reference TRBV18 and TRBJ2-5, the full variable domain is NAGVMQNPRHLVRRRGQEARLRCSPMKGHSHVYWYRQLPEEGLKFMVYLQKENIIDESGMPKERFSAEFPKEGPSILRIQQVVRGDSAAYFCASSPPASGVAGTQYFGPGTRLLVL.

This clonotype was observed at least ten times. This sequence joins TRBV5-1 and TRBJ1-1; 9 bases are shared with TRBD1. The CDR3 extends over 12 amino acids. V lost 4 bases to trimming and J lost 7 bases; unmatched junction nucleotides: 2. Per germline, CDR1 SGHRS and CDR2 YFSETQ. The CDR3 sequence: CASSPGQGEAFF. CDR3 nucleotides: TGCGCCAGCAGCCCGGGACAGGGTGAAGCTTTCTTT.

This chain connects TRBV11-2 to TRBJ2-7, with 11 bases aligning to TRBD1. The ends lost 2 bases at V and 5 bases at J; junction bases unmatched: 5. The CDR3 has 15 residues. The germline V gene encodes CDR1 SGHAT and CDR2 FQNNGV. CDR3 sequence (DNA): TGTGCCAGCAGCTTATCGGACAGGGGGCAGAACGAGCAGTACTTC. Residues: CASSLSDRGQNEQYF.

This clonotype was recorded many times. J is TRBJ1-1 and V is TRBV7-8; D gene ambiguous. The germline CDR1 and CDR2 sequences are SGHVS and FQNEAQ. Trimming removed 5 bases from V and 0 bases from J, with 16 bases in between. The CDR3 is 16 residues long. The CDR3 loop is CASSPITSRMNTEAFF. The CDR3 region has the DNA TGTGCCAGCAGCCCAATTACAAGCCGAATGAACACTGAAGCTTTCTTT.

In its sample, this clonotype was seen many times. The chain recombines TRBV6-5 with TRBJ2-2, with TRBD2 matching 10 bases. Germline assignment: CDR1 MNHEY and CDR2 SVGAGI. V shed 2 bases, J shed 1 base, and the junction held 7 bases outside the gene matches. This CDR3 has 18 residues. CDR3 coding DNA: TGTGCCAGCAGTTACGGGGCTAGCGGGAGTCTGAACACCGGGGAGCTGTTTTTT. Translation: CASSYGASGSLNTGELFF.

The rearrangement uses TRBV3-1 and TRBJ2-2, with 8 bases identical to TRBD2. This CDR3 is built from 18 residues. Trimming cost V 11 bases and J 5 bases; bases outside gene matches: 22. In germline, CDR1 is LGHDT, CDR2 YNNKEL (reference sequence). DNA for the CDR3: TGTGCCTTCTGTTTAGCGCTGCAGTCGAGCGGGAGTACCGGGGAGCTGTTTTTT. Translation: CAFCLALQSSGSTGELFF.

V and J are TRBV24-1 and TRBJ2-3; 7 positions agree with TRBD2. Germline CDR1 KGHDR, CDR2 SFDVKD. V was clipped by 4 bases and J by 5 bases; unmatched bases: 17. This CDR3 contains 18 residues. The CDR3 spells CATSDPSWGGSRGDTQYF. CDR3 DNA sequence: TGTGCCACCAGTGACCCCTCTTGGGGCGGGAGTAGGGGAGATACGCAGTATTTT.

This clonotype has only a few counts. The chain couples TRBV20-1 to TRBJ2-5; 8 nucleotides line up with TRBD1. J lost 4 bases, V lost 3 bases, and 28 bases had no gene match. This CDR3 contains 21 residues. Germline values: CDR1 DFQATT, CDR2 SNEGSKA (reference sequence). The DNA of the CDR3 is TGCAGTGCTAGTAAGGCCCCCGGGACAGGCGAATCCCTCGTCGACAGAGAGACCCAGTACTTC. This gives the protein CSASKAPGTGESLVDRETQYF.

This clonotype has a count of ten or more. The CDR3 spells CASSPGSGAQETQYF. Here the CDR3 DNA reads TGTGCCAGCAGCCCGGGAAGCGGAGCTCAAGAGACCCAGTACTTC. The genes are TRBV4-2 and TRBJ2-5; weak D call: TRBD2 (5 bases). This CDR3 is 15 amino acids long. CDR1 is LGHNA and CDR2 is YNFKEQ in the germline V gene. V was shortened by 4 bases and J by 2 bases, with 14 bases between the two germline ends.

This clonotype was seen repeatedly, ten times or more. The chain links TRBV5-1 to TRBJ2-1; 9 bases are a match to TRBD1. Germline V lookup: CDR1 SGHRS, CDR2 YFSETQ. Trimming cost V 6 bases and J 4 bases; bases outside gene matches: 2. The CDR3 totals 13 residues. CDR3 amino acids: CASTGQGYNEQFF. The CDR3 bases are TGCGCCAGCACCGGACAGGGGTACAATGAGCAGTTCTTC.

This clonotype was counted only a few times. The chain uses TRBV12-3 or TRBV12-4 and TRBJ1-1; possible D gene TRBD1, 5 bases. The CDR3 runs to 12 residues. The V gene lost 1 base and the J gene lost 7 bases, with 7 bases spanning the gap. CDR3 residues: CASSLGGDEAFF. Written as DNA, the CDR3 is TGTGCCAGCAGTTTAGGGGGGGATGAAGCTTTCTTT.

This chain links TRBV20-1 with TRBJ2-7, with 9 bases matching TRBD2. Unmatched junction bases numbered 7, after V lost 4 bases and J lost 0 bases. Looked up from germline, CDR1 is DFQATT and CDR2 is SNEGSKA (reference sequence). This CDR3 comprises 15 residues. CDR3 sequence reads: CSAKRSSGNSYEQYF. The CDR3 DNA is TGCAGTGCTAAAAGGTCTAGCGGGAACTCCTACGAGCAGTACTTC.

The rearrangement uses TRBV24-1 and TRBJ2-7; D unresolved. Trimming cost V 7 bases and J 5 bases, with 17 bases left between them. CDR1 is KGHDR and CDR2 is SFDVKD in the germline V gene. CDR3 length: 14 amino acids. Here the CDR3 reads CATSDRLSLDEQYF. CDR3 DNA: TGTGCCACCAGCGACCGGCTTAGTTTGGACGAGCAGTACTTC.